This paragraph reports one T cell receptor beta chain. Its antigen is as yet unknown. The data were obtained in a study of OX40 agonist ivuxolimab in advanced cancers. Study summary: Ivuxolimab was administered intravenously to patients at 0.01 to 10 mg/kg every 2 weeks. Dose-escalation patients' cancers were hepatocellular carcinoma, melanoma, renal cell or head and neck cancer. Study results and limitations: What antigens the expanded peripheral T cells recognized was never established. Patients who responded partially at 0.1-3.0 mg/kg showed clonal expansion ranking among the lowest.

Only in-frame clones appear in the TCRdb table, and some are missing; sequencing was by immunoSEQ multiplex PCR. The profile shows 100,000 to 120,000 clones, roughly 90% of them singletons. The length of the CDR3 is 13 residues. Germline lookup yields CDR1 SGDLS and CDR2 YYNGEE. Trimming stripped 4 bases from V and 5 bases from J, with 12 bases between. The sample here was CD4+ or CD8+ T cells sorted from blood, taken in a trial of the OX40 agonist ivuxolimab. The V call is TRBV9, the J call TRBJ2-5; possibly TRBD2 for D (5 bases). This TCR was recovered from an adult with an advanced solid tumor such as melanoma, head and neck, liver or kidney cancer. In DNA form, the CDR3 reads TGTGCCAGCAGCACCAGCGGCGGGGAGACCCAGTACTTC. This translates into CASSTSGGETQYF. Complete variable domain (other parts from reference TRBV9 and TRBJ2-5): DSGVTQTPKHLITATGQRVTLRCSPRSGDLSVYWYQQSLDQGLQFLIQYYNGEERAKGNILERFSAQQFPDLHSELNLSSLELGDSALYFCASSTSGGETQYFGPGTRLLVL.